This T cell receptor beta chain is drawn from a study of blood T cell repertoires in COVID-19. About the research overall: In each case, the material was cDNA or gDNA derived from T cells, B-cell-depleted T cells, or PBMCs.

The repertoire was sequenced with immunoSEQ multiplex PCR; TCRdb's copy has only in-frame clones and lacks some. The sample contains 400,000 to 450,000 clones, around 90% of which appear only once. V was trimmed by 2 bases and J by 1 base, leaving 6 bases between them. Germline CDR1 MNHNS, CDR2 SASEGT. The CDR3 sequence is 15 residues long. Those enrolled, adults aged about 18 to 89 years, came from roughly 23 US areas. The chain uses TRBV6-1 and TRBJ2-6; D remains ambiguous. The sequence derives from a man between 18 and 35 years old who had recovered from COVID-19. Sequenced sample: PBMCs or T cells enriched from blood (not recorded which). The CDR3 loop is CASSESWSGANVLTF. The CDR3 DNA reads as TGTGCCAGCAGTGAAAGCTGGTCTGGGGCCAACGTCCTGACTTTC.